Here is one T cell receptor (beta chain) with its context. In the original workflow: The authors estimated nucleated cell counts from reference gene primer amplification. Profiling relied on immunoSEQ multiplex PCR, and the TCRdb table lists in-frame clones only, not all of them. V and J calls plus clone size are reproduced from that table; the DNA served to infer D and trimming. In the table there are roughly 330,000 clones, approximately 86% of which are singletons. Followed over time, Seattle patients had been enrolled while infection was active. These data are taken from a study of blood T cell repertoires in COVID-19. Study-level information: Acute and convalescent COVID-19 samples came from the United States, Italy and Spain. The cDNA or gDNA used as material had been derived from T cells, B-cell-depleted T cells, or PBMCs.

V trimming: 5 bases; J trimming: 6 bases; junction bases outside the gene matches: 10. The CDR3 sequence is 15 residues long. Germline lookup yields CDR1 SGHVS and CDR2 FQNEAQ. The receptor's source is a man younger than 45 with COVID-19, enrolled during active disease. The specimen sequenced was peripheral blood. The chain links TRBV7-8 to TRBJ2-3; 8 bases line up with TRBD1. The DNA of the CDR3 is TGTGCCAGCAGCCCCGGGACAGGCCTAGCGGATACGCAGTATTTT. This codes for CASSPGTGLADTQYF.